The clone carrying this TCR beta chain was detected only once. The V end was cut by 4 bases, the J end by 3 bases, with 13 bases between. The CDR3 consists of 14 residues. Germline CDR1 and CDR2: SGHAT and FQNNGV. These data are taken from a study of CD8 T cells in Susac syndrome. The authors reverse transcribed roughly 0.5 to 1 ug RNA with random hexamers. The authors amplified TCR beta CDR3 across 54 Vbeta and 13 Jbeta using immunoSEQ multiplex PCR. TCRdb reprocessed the immunoSEQ multiplex PCR reads with MiXCR, giving one entry per CDR3 protein. The table has roughly 200,000 distinct CDR3 sequences, around 95% seen once. The authors sequenced TCR beta from blood CD8+ and CD4+ T cells. Negative isolation yielded CD8+ and CD4+ T cells; FACS enriched TEMRA cells.

This sequence was found in a human donor in good health. The sample taken for sequencing was CD4+ T cells from PBMCs. The J gene is TRBJ2-7, the V gene TRBV11-2, with a tentative D call TRBD1 (5 bases). The CDR3, as DNA: TGTGCCAGCAGCTCAACAGGTGCGTTCTACGAGCAGTACTTC. This encodes CASSSTGAFYEQYF.